Each of the 30 T cell receptor beta chains below was sequenced from the same sample in a study of regulatory T cells in long-lasting Graves disease. Library construction for TCR beta used iRepertoire HTBI primers and Arm-PCR of CDR3 regions. TCRdb reanalysed the multiplex PCR reads using MiXCR and keeps one entry per CDR3 protein. The sample lists around 500,000 distinct CDR3 sequences; about 13% were seen once. Time point here: newly diagnosed GD, antithyroid drugs for less than 3 months. The TCR library was made from RNA that had been extracted from PBMCs in TRIzol. These data were also filed under a second study, of T cells in Graves' hyperthyroidism and ophthalmopathy.

Source: peripheral blood mononuclear cells (PBMCs), taken at new diagnosis, from a patient treated with antithyroid drugs. Receptors were obtained from a man under 40 with Graves disease.

This clonotype has ten or more counts. V is TRBV7-3 and J is TRBJ2-1; maybe TRBD1 (5 bases). Germline loops: CDR1 SGHTA, CDR2 FQGTGA. V lost 4 bases and J 8 bases, leaving 12 bases between the germline ends. This CDR3 contains 13 residues. As DNA, the CDR3 is TGTGCCAGCAGCTCCAGGGTTGGGGATGAGCAGTTCTTC. Amino acid sequence: CASSSRVGDEQFF.

This chain joins TRBV6-1 and TRBJ2-1; D may be TRBD2 (6 bases). Germline V gene data show CDR1 as MNHNS and CDR2 as SASEGT. The CDR3 has 18 residues. V dropped 5 bases and J dropped 0 bases, with 20 bases sitting between them. The CDR3 spells CASSQYYPGGSSYNEQFF. In DNA, the CDR3 is TGTGCCAGCAGTCAATACTACCCCGGAGGGAGCTCCTACAATGAGCAGTTCTTC.

This clonotype was observed a few times. A read error may produce the germline difference seen at one junction end. CDR3 nucleotide sequence: TGTGCCAGCAGCTTGGCCGTCATGTTGAACCCTGAAGCTTTCTTT. This gives the protein CASSLAVMLNPEAFF. The rearrangement joins TRBV13 to TRBJ1-1; D not certain. The CDR3 length is 15 residues. The V gene's germline CDR1 is PRHDT and CDR2 FYEKMQ (reference sequence). The full variable domain, in which reference TRBV13 and TRBJ1-1 provide the parts outside the CDR3, is AAGVIQSPRHLIKEKRETATLKCYPIPRHDTVYWYQQGPGQDPQFLISFYEKMQSDKGSIPDRFSAQQFSDYHSELNMSSLELGDSALYFCASSLAVMLNPEAFFGQGTRLTVV.

This chain connects TRBV29-1 to TRBJ2-2; D remains ambiguous. Germline lookup yields CDR1 SQVTM and CDR2 ANQGSEA. Trimming cost V 5 bases and J 7 bases, with 8 bases left between them. CDR3 size: 11 residues. The CDR3 nucleotides are TGCAGCGTTACTTCCAGCGGGGAGCTGTTTTTT. Translation: CSVTSSGELFF.

This clonotype occurred a few times. Since a much larger clone is just one base distant, this may be a read error. The rearrangement joins TRBV27 to TRBJ2-3; no clear D gene. Germline values: CDR1 MNHEY, CDR2 SMNVEV (reference sequence). CDR3 length: 14 residues. The CDR3 coding sequence is TGTGCCGGCAGTTTCTCTCGGAATACAGATACGCAGTATTTT. Amino acid sequence: CAGSFSRNTDTQYF.

This clonotype was counted at least ten times. The chain employs TRBV3-1 and TRBJ1-1; D perhaps matches TRBD1 (5 bases). The V gene lost 4 bases and the J gene lost 1 base, with 10 bases spanning the gap. This CDR3 has 14 amino acids. CDR1 LGHDT and CDR2 YNNKEL come from the germline V gene (reference sequence). Here the CDR3 reads CASSRGDPNTEAFF. As DNA, the CDR3 is TGTGCCAGCAGCCGGGGGGATCCGAACACTGAAGCTTTCTTT. Filled out from reference TRBV3-1 and TRBJ1-1, the complete variable domain reads DTAVSQTPKYLVTQMGNDKSIKCEQNLGHDTMYWYKQDSKKFLKIMFSYNNKELIINETVPNRFSPKSPDKAHLNLHINSLELGDSAVYFCASSRGDPNTEAFFGQGTRLTVV.

V usage is TRBV10-1 and J usage is TRBJ2-2; 10 positions agree with TRBD2. Germline V gene sequence: CDR1 WNHNN, CDR2 SYGVQD (reference sequence). The length of the CDR3 is 17 residues. V lost 2 bases, J lost 7 bases, and 10 bases stayed unmatched. The CDR3 loop is CASSERMASGRSGELFF. CDR3 coding DNA: TGCGCCAGCAGTGAGCGGATGGCTAGCGGGAGAAGCGGGGAGCTGTTTTTT.

This clonotype was picked up many times. This chain joins TRBV20-1 and TRBJ2-1, with no clear D. CDR3 length equals 14 residues. V was shortened by 6 bases and J by 8 bases, with 20 bases between the two germline ends. Per germline, CDR1 DFQATT and CDR2 SNEGSKA (reference sequence). CDR3 in amino acids: CSANLRASYHEQFF. The CDR3 DNA is TGCAGTGCAAACCTCCGGGCCTCGTACCATGAGCAGTTCTTC.

This clonotype was observed many times. This chain uses TRBV11-2 with TRBJ2-4, with 8 bases identical to TRBD2. This CDR3 contains 16 residues. From germline, CDR1 is SGHAT and CDR2 FQNNGV. With V trimmed by 5 bases and J by 0 bases, 6 bases remained unmatched. The CDR3 protein is CASSPHGGVAKNIQYF. As DNA, the CDR3 is TGTGCCAGCAGCCCGCACGGGGGGGTAGCCAAAAACATTCAGTACTTC.

The chain couples TRBV4-1 to TRBJ2-7, with TRBD2 as a possible D gene (6 bases). The CDR3 sequence is 19 residues long. Per germline, CDR1 MGHRA and CDR2 YSYEKL. Trimming shortened V by 1 base and J by 5 bases, and 27 bases separated the two germline ends. The CDR3 is CASSQGPLDPGLYPHEQYF. The CDR3 DNA is TGCGCCAGCAGCCAAGGCCCCCTCGACCCGGGACTCTATCCCCACGAGCAGTACTTC.

This clonotype was seen only a few times. CDR3 nucleotides: TGTGCCACCAGTGATTTGGGGGCAAGGGAAGAGACCCAGTACTTC. As protein: CATSDLGAREETQYF. The chain couples TRBV24-1 to TRBJ2-1, with a weak D call TRBD1 (5 bases). Gene TRBJ2-5 matches the end of the DNA better, so the J call may be wrong. This CDR3 is built from 15 residues. The germline CDR1 and CDR2 sequences are KGHDR and SFDVKD.

This clonotype was seen many times. This chain connects TRBV6-1 to TRBJ2-3; D is unclear. Germline values: CDR1 MNHNS, CDR2 SASEGT. The CDR3 contains 13 residues. Trimming pared 10 bases from V and 1 base from J, leaving 12 bases between. The chain's CDR3 is CATSQVGTDTQYF. CDR3 sequence (DNA): TGTGCCACCTCTCAGGTGGGCACAGATACGCAGTATTTT.

This clonotype was seen a few times. The J gene is TRBJ2-2, the V gene TRBV29-1; D ambiguous. The CDR3 is 10 residues long. V gave up 6 bases and J gave up 8 bases, with 7 bases separating them. CDR1 is SQVTM and CDR2 is ANQGSEA in the germline V gene. In nucleotides, the CDR3 is TGCAGCGTGGGGTGGGGGGAGCTGTTTTTT. It translates to CSVGWGELFF.

This clonotype was detected ten times or more. The chain recombines TRBV7-9 with TRBJ2-1, with D perhaps matching TRBD2 (5 bases). The germline CDR1 and CDR2 sequences are SEHNR and FQNEAQ (reference sequence). The length of the CDR3 is 14 residues. Trimming removed 5 bases from V and 3 bases from J, with 11 bases in between. The CDR3 DNA is TGTGCCAGCAGCCCGGGTAGCGTCTACAATGAGCAGTTCTTC. Translated: CASSPGSVYNEQFF. The whole variable domain, remainder taken from reference TRBV7-9 and TRBJ2-1, is DTGVSQNPRHKITKRGQNVTFRCDPISEHNRLYWYRQTLGQGPEFLTYFQNEAQLEKSRLLSDRFSAERPKGSFSTLEIQRTEQGDSAMYLCASSPGSVYNEQFFGPGTRLTVL.

This clonotype has a count of ten or more. The V call is TRBV24-1, the J call TRBJ2-3; the D is unclear. This CDR3 has 12 amino acids. CDR1 and CDR2 (germline): KGHDR, SFDVKD. The V gene lost 6 bases and the J gene lost 2 bases, with 5 bases spanning the gap. The CDR3 DNA follows: TGTGCCACCAGTTCTCTCACAGATACGCAGTATTTT. Amino acids: CATSSLTDTQYF.

The J gene is TRBJ1-5, the V gene TRBV19, with TRBD1 identical over 8 bases. The germline CDR1 and CDR2 sequences are LNHDA and SQIVND (reference sequence). The CDR3 loop spans 14 amino acids. The V and J ends lost 8 bases and 5 bases, in that order; junction bases with no gene match: 8. The CDR3 DNA sequence: TGTGCCAGTGGGGACGGACAGGGAGATCAGCCCCAGCATTTT. Residues: CASGDGQGDQPQHF.

In regard to this clonotype: A much larger clone is a single base away; this may be a read error. The chain carries TRBV5-1 and TRBJ2-1; D is ambiguous. Germline loops: CDR1 SGHRS, CDR2 YFSETQ. V lost 3 bases and J 4 bases, leaving 8 bases between the germline ends. The CDR3 consists of 13 residues. The chain's CDR3 is CASSSQLYNEQFF. As DNA, the CDR3 is TGCGCCAGCAGCTCACAGTTATACAATGAGCAGTTCTTC.

This clonotype was seen a few times. A read error may explain this, as a much larger clone is one base away. The CDR3 spells CSVRTGTSEKLFF. Here the CDR3 DNA reads TGCAGCGTTCGGACAGGGACAAGCGAAAAACTGTTTTTT. The V and J genes are TRBV29-1 and TRBJ1-4, with 8 bases that match TRBD1. The CDR3 sequence is 13 residues long. Trimming removed 5 bases from V and 8 bases from J; junction bases left unmatched: 7. Germline CDR1 is SQVTM and CDR2 is ANQGSEA.

This clonotype has at least ten counts. The chain combines TRBV6-1 with TRBJ2-1, with 11 bases aligning to TRBD1. Germline V CDR1 and CDR2: MNHNS, SASEGT. This CDR3 has 12 amino acids. As DNA, the CDR3 is TGTGGGACAGGGGGCTTGTACAATGAGCAGTTCTTC. The encoded protein is CGTGGLYNEQFF.

In its sample, this clonotype was seen a few times. V is TRBV20-1 and J is TRBJ2-3; the D gene is possibly TRBD1 (6 bases). From germline, CDR1 is DFQATT and CDR2 SNEGSKA (reference sequence). The CDR3 length is 13 residues. Trimming removed 2 bases at V and 15 bases at J, with 21 bases between. This CDR3 reads CSARPDNFGQYYF. The DNA for the CDR3 is TGCAGTGCTAGACCAGACAATTTTGGACAGTACTATTTT.

CDR3 in DNA: TGTGCCAGCAGCACTGGGACTCACAATGAGCAGTTCTTC. Amino acid sequence: CASSTGTHNEQFF. This rearrangement joins TRBV11-1 to TRBJ2-5; D possibly corresponds to TRBD2 (6 bases). Gene TRBJ2-1 matches the end of the DNA better, so the J call may be wrong. The CDR3 extends over 13 amino acids. Germline CDR1 reads SGHAT; CDR2 reads FQDESV (reference sequence).

On this clonotype itself: Lacking the conserved final phenylalanine or tryptophan, this CDR3 likely reflects a read error. It is unclear where the CDR3 begins or ends on the DNA, so no DNA is shown, and the CDR3 is as TCRdb lists it. J is TRBJ2-7 and V is TRBV12-3 or TRBV12-4; the table's D call TRBD2 went unverified against the DNA. The CDR3 is 10 residues long, counting both termini. The CDR3 spells CASSLEALAG.

The sample holds many counts of this clonotype. The chain recombines TRBV27 with TRBJ1-1; D may be TRBD1 (5 bases). CDR3 length: 14 residues. Deletions cut 0 bases from V and 5 bases from J, with 10 bases between. CDR1 is MNHEY and CDR2 is SMNVEV in the germline V gene (reference sequence). CDR3 residues: CASSLSTGGTEAFF. The CDR3 coding sequence is TGTGCCAGCAGTTTATCCACCGGGGGGACTGAAGCTTTCTTT.

This clonotype was seen a few times. The chain is built from TRBV20-1 and TRBJ1-2, with D perhaps TRBD1 (5 bases). The germline CDR1 and CDR2 sequences are DFQATT and SNEGSKA (reference sequence). This CDR3 contains 13 residues. V lost 5 bases, J lost 7 bases, and 17 bases lay in between. CDR3 loop: CSASTALGLGYTF. The DNA for the CDR3 is TGCAGTGCTTCCACCGCGCTGGGACTTGGCTACACCTTC.

This clonotype was detected ten times or more. The CDR3 protein is CASSYSEEQYF. The CDR3 DNA reads TGTGCCAGCAGTTACTCGGAGGAGCAGTACTTC. The chain couples TRBV12-3 or TRBV12-4 to TRBJ2-7; no clear D gene. V gave up 4 bases and J gave up 7 bases, with 8 bases separating them. CDR3 length: 11 residues.

The table lists this clonotype with many counts. The chain is built from TRBV20-1 and TRBJ2-7; 10 bases match TRBD2. The germline V gene encodes CDR1 DFQATT and CDR2 SNEGSKA (reference sequence). The junction had 9 bases not matched to a gene; V was cut back by 5 bases and J by 2 bases. This CDR3 contains 15 residues. CDR3 residues: CSAWDGTSATYEQYF. Written as DNA, the CDR3 is TGCAGTGCTTGGGACGGGACTAGCGCGACCTACGAGCAGTACTTC.

In its sample, this clonotype was seen many times. This sequence joins TRBV20-1 and TRBJ1-4; D unclear. The CDR3 is 13 amino acids. Looked up from germline, CDR1 is DFQATT and CDR2 is SNEGSKA (reference sequence). V was clipped by 5 bases and J by 8 bases, with 15 bases between them. The CDR3 DNA reads as TGCAGTGCTCGTGGGCCCAATGTCGAAAAACTGTTTTTT. Its protein product is CSARGPNVEKLFF.

This clonotype was recorded a few times. J is TRBJ2-1 and V is TRBV27; D is uncertain. Trimming cost V 0 bases and J 2 bases, with 8 bases left between them. This CDR3 has 15 residues. Per germline, CDR1 MNHEY and CDR2 SMNVEV (reference sequence). The CDR3 loop is CASSLSRATYNEQFF. DNA for the CDR3: TGTGCCAGCAGTTTATCCCGGGCAACCTACAATGAGCAGTTCTTC.

The sample holds many counts of this clonotype. This chain connects TRBV7-9 to TRBJ2-4; the D gene could be TRBD1 or TRBD2 (6 bases each). CDR3 length equals 15 residues. Trimming shortened V by 8 bases and J by 0 bases, and 14 bases separated the two germline ends. Per germline, CDR1 SEHNR and CDR2 FQNEAQ (reference sequence). In DNA form, the CDR3 reads TGTGCCAGCGATGAGGGGGGCCTAGCCAAAAACATTCAGTACTTC. This codes for CASDEGGLAKNIQYF.

This clonotype has at least ten counts. The V call is TRBV12-3 or TRBV12-4, the J call TRBJ1-1, with D unclear. The CDR3 spans 13 residues. V was shortened by 6 bases and J by 1 base, with 9 bases between the two germline ends. CDR3 amino acids: CASSDTENTEAFF. The CDR3 coding sequence is TGTGCCAGCAGCGACACAGAGAACACTGAAGCTTTCTTT.